This TCR beta chain emerged from a study of blood T cell repertoires in COVID-19. Across the study: Samples came from the United States, Italy and Spain, spanning acute and convalescent COVID-19. In each case, the material was cDNA or gDNA derived from T cells, B-cell-depleted T cells, or PBMCs.

Methods used by the authors: The authors estimated nucleated cell counts from reference gene primer amplification. Sequencing used immunoSEQ multiplex PCR; TCRdb keeps in-frame clones, though not all of them. That table gives V, J and clone size, and the DNA gave D and trimming. The table lists 150,000 to 200,000 clones, roughly 85% of them singletons. Sequenced: peripheral blood. This clonotype was sampled from a woman in her twenties or thirties with acute or convalescent COVID-19.

The CDR3 protein is CASKVSGTSRTGELFF. In DNA form, the CDR3 reads TGTGCCAGCAAAGTTAGTGGGACTAGTCGGACCGGGGAGCTGTTTTTT. The chain employs TRBV4-2 and TRBJ2-2, with 8 bases aligning to TRBD2. The CDR3 runs 16 residues. Germline CDR1 reads LGHNA; CDR2 reads YNFKEQ. V gave up 7 bases and J gave up 5 bases; unmatched junction bases: 12.